The source of this T cell receptor (beta chain) is a study of shared clonotypes between healthy human individuals. Overall study: Those who served as donors were a couple of women and a few men between the ages of 18 and 49.

The study's findings and limits: Estimated clonotype richness was generally higher in naive than memory subsets.

Note on this clone: Its antigen remains unknown.

Assay used: immunoSEQ multiplex PCR; TCRdb lists only in-frame clones, some missing. The table has approximately 2.1 million clones, over 90% seen once. The V gene's germline CDR1 is SGDLS and CDR2 YYNGEE. CDR3 length equals 14 residues. Deletions cut 0 bases from V and 6 bases from J, with 10 bases between. Healthy adults negative for HIV, lacking recent acute infections or vaccinations, served as donors. Adult Caucasians living in Nashville, Tennessee made up all of the donors. The specimen sequenced was naive CD4+ T cells from PBMCs. Subset denoted: CD45RA+ positively selected. The TCR was taken from a man younger than 35 in good health. Some clones in this sample may be carry-over from other donors' samples. V gene TRBV9 combines with J gene TRBJ2-1; D might be TRBD2 (5 bases). The CDR3, as DNA: TGTGCCAGCAGCGTAGTGTCCGCGGGCAATGAGCAGTTCTTC. This sequence encodes CASSVVSAGNEQFF.